This T cell receptor beta chain was captured by sequencing in a study of blood T cell repertoires in COVID-19. Trimming at V came to 3 bases and at J to 1 base, leaving 7 bases not matched to a gene. CDR1 and CDR2 from the germline V gene are MDHEN and SYDVKM. CDR3 length equals 16 residues. The assay was immunoSEQ multiplex PCR, and TCRdb's table has in-frame clones only and misses some. In the table there are 200,000 to 250,000 clones, approximately 85% of which are singletons. Sequencing was carried out using peripheral blood. The J gene is TRBJ2-3, the V gene TRBV28; 7 bases align to TRBD2. This TCR came from a woman between 65 and 79 years old with COVID-19, enrolled during active disease. CDR3 residues: CASSLSGKVGTDTQYF. The CDR3, as DNA: TGTGCCAGCAGTTTGAGCGGGAAAGTGGGCACAGATACGCAGTATTTT.